This TCR beta chain is drawn from a study of cytomegalovirus exposure and HLA in healthy donors (dated 2017 in TCRdb). Background for the entire study: In an earlier analysis of fewer than 750 of the donors, 250 to 300 Gb of sequence data and approximately 100 million unique TCR beta sequences from 150 million to 200 million T cells were reported. Roughly 300 gigabases of sequencing data and 91 million or so unique TCR sequences made up an early release that covered 500 to 700 HLA-typed donors. The genetic ancestry cluster associated with self-reported Caucasian donors included 70% to 85% of the approximately 410 genotyped donors. The study was designed to test whether signatures of past pathogen exposure could be identified by cataloging public T cell receptors. The study profiled the T cell repertoires of 500 to 800 subjects by immunosequencing and related them to cytomegalovirus serostatus. Along with the approximately 650-subject first cohort, a separate validation cohort of approximately 110 different subjects was used. High-throughput TCR immunosequencing, statistical association of individual TCRs with disease status, and machine learning were combined to predict cytomegalovirus infection status. A later analysis re-analyzed previously published TCR beta repertoires from several hundred donors and added high-resolution HLA genotyping to study TCR occurrence patterns. In the later analysis, no new phenotypic data were used to find candidate immune exposures; instead, reliance was placed on TCR beta sequences and their occurrence across donors. In an earlier analysis of a few hundred of the donors, high-throughput TCR beta sequencing was used to judge whether each TCR beta V gene segment behaved as functional or pseudogenic. Donor age, sex, ethnicity and CMV serostatus were compiled together with the repertoire data. Genome-wide SNP genotypes for about 65% of the 666 donors were used in a later genetic analysis, which treated that subset as a discovery cohort. Every repertoire in the discovery cohort had been generated on one and the same sequencing platform. HLA typing covered class I and class II loci at four-digit resolution. Typing coverage differed by locus: A, B, C, DRB1 and DQB1 were typed in roughly 629-630 donors, DQA1 in roughly 500, DPA1 in over 600, and DPB1 in approximately 450. Four or five DR-DQ haplotypes were handled as single units for association and clustering because linkage in the cohort was strong. Across 300 to 400 genotyped donors of the cohort, an average of approximately 240,000 unique TCR beta nucleotide sequences per donor were sequenced, and approximately 17% of those sequences were non-productive.

The library was produced with the immunoSEQ multiplex PCR assay. The multiplex PCR relied on a mix of 60 forward primers for TCR Vbeta segments and 13 reverse primers for TCR Jbeta segments. The CDR3 region of rearranged TCR beta genes was amplified from genomic DNA by a multiplex PCR assay. The amplified TCR beta libraries were sequenced on the Illumina HiSeq System as 87-base-pair reads. The original methods were these. In a later analysis, tens of millions of unique TCR beta chains were counted across the approximately 670 repertoires, and roughly 11 million of these chains were shared by at least two donors. A nearest-neighbor algorithm error-corrected the raw reads and collapsed the reads into unique sequences, merging closely related sequences to remove PCR and sequencing errors. V, D and J gene segments were assigned by aligning CDR3 sequences to IMGT reference sequences. For a sequence to be retained, at least a six-nucleotide match to both a V gene segment and a J gene segment was required. Rearrangements were classified as productive when the CDR3 lacked stop codons and remained in frame with V and J, and all other rearrangements were classified as non-productive. CDR3 was defined according to IMGT convention as the region running from the second conserved V-encoded cysteine to the conserved J-encoded phenylalanine. The earlier analysis of 587 of the donors excluded sequences that lacked an unambiguous match to a single V gene segment. An earlier analysis of several hundred of the donors classified V segments as functional when productive rearrangements were above 56.7% and as segregating when the standard deviation between donors was above 5%. A statistical classification framework was developed to diagnose cytomegalovirus status using the catalog of TCR beta chain sequences. In a later analysis, TCR nucleotide sequences were compared against IMGT/GENE-DB human TR gene sequences so that V and J genes could be assigned. A later analysis assigned CDR3 sequences and most-parsimonious VDJ recombination scenarios with the TCRdist pipeline. In a later analysis, each TCR beta chain was defined by its CDR3 amino acid sequence together with its V-gene family, and reads without a unique V-gene family were excluded. As a way to deal with suspected cross-contamination and a sequencing artifact, a later analysis dropped hundreds of nucleotide sequences that were highly shared and had low generation probability. In a later analysis, a clonal expansion index for each public chain was calculated from normalized within-repertoire ranks of inferred template counts. Generation probabilities in a later analysis came from a VDJ recombination model fitted to out-of-frame rearrangements, and those results were checked against IGoR. Hypergeometric tests were used in a later analysis to score TCR-TCR, TCR-HLA and TCR-CMV co-occurrence, with a repertoire-size bias correction applied to the TCR pairs. In a later analysis, false discovery rates were estimated by permuting HLA or CMV assignments 20 times. In a later analysis, co-occurring TCRs were grouped with DBSCAN, and TCRdist sequence similarity was added when clustering was performed within HLA-allele-positive subsets. Repertoires with fewer than 30,000 or more than 120,000 public chains, plus five repertoires with anomalous nucleotide sharing, were excluded from co-occurrence clustering. Held by TCRdb, this immuneACCESS table contains in-frame sequences only and omits some clones. Under half of the omission traces to an unresolved V gene where checked; the cause of the rest is unknown. For V, J and clone size, that table is used; D and trimming come from the DNA. The sample yields 210,000 or so clones; more than 75% were counted once. Roughly 0.24% of the sample rests with the top ten.

This clone has just one count. Its antigen is unknown. No clone much larger than this one lies a single base away; base qualities are absent. Deletion took 0 bases off V and 2 bases off J, with a span of 15 bases between the germline ends. Looking up the germline V gene yields CDR1 MGHRA and CDR2 YSYEKL. Measured from the cysteine to the phenylalanine, the CDR3 is 17 residues long. Kept here is only the CDR3 DNA, which spans 51 bases and is read in frame from base 1. The cohort consisted of approximately 690 healthy bone marrow donors. All cohort members were sampled while nominally healthy, although unrecorded immune exposures were likely present. The donor was CMV seronegative and was included in the group of about 400 seronegative cohort members. A peripheral blood sample was collected from each donor, and TCR beta sequencing was performed on peripheral blood mononuclear cells. The Qiagen DNeasy Blood Extraction Kit was used to extract genomic DNA from the blood cell samples.

Broader findings and caveats from the paper: Compared with equally common non-associated chains, HLA-associated TCR beta chains in a later analysis were more clonally expanded and had lower generation probabilities. Only TCR beta chains were sequenced in this cohort, and the absence of alpha or paired-chain data limited detectable features. Across donors, most TCR sequences were observed very rarely, whereas some public TCRs were present in many individuals. Linkage disequilibrium might explain the correlated functional status among segregating V segments, but an unknown experimental factor could not be ruled out. In a later analysis, TCR association rates were found to vary across HLA loci, with the most associated TCRs seen for DRB1 alleles and the fewest for HLA-C alleles. Sequencing depth was assumed to be roughly uniform across donors in the presence/absence analyses, though that assumption may not hold. A later genetic analysis associated a missense DCLRE1C variant with V-gene and J-gene trimming of TCR beta chains, and an independent cohort replicated the association. Cytomegalovirus status was reported to be diagnosed by the classifier with high specificity and sensitivity in both the original and validation cohorts. Because HLA typing was unavailable for some donors at each locus, only the typed subset was used in association tests. Broadly in line with IMGT annotations, most TCR beta V segments showed up in productive rearrangements about 87% or about 30% of the time in an earlier analysis of some 590 of the donors. CMV serostatus was the only immune exposure information available for the cohort. A cluster of highly shared sequence variants was judged likely to represent a technical artifact of the sequencing pipeline. The study listed 164 TCR beta chains as associated with cytomegalovirus. The earlier analysis of 587 of the donors excluded some 15 rarely observed V segments, including chromosome 9 orphons, because counts were too low. A further reported finding was that TCR beta sequences accurately predicted the HLA-A and HLA-B alleles for most subjects in the first cohort. A later genetic analysis reported fewer N-insertions in productive TCRs among donors in an Asian-associated ancestry cluster than the roughly 620-donor mean. Strong co-occurrence of HLA alleles, especially DR and DQ, made assigning TCR associations to individual alleles difficult. In vitro tests confirmed that a few of the cytomegalovirus-associated TCR beta chains recognize cytomegalovirus antigens. According to a later analysis, most CMV-associated TCR beta chains appeared to be HLA-restricted, and the HLA associations seemed to be driven largely by CMV exposure. A later analysis associated around 16,000 TCR beta sequences with specific HLA alleles at a false discovery rate of 0.05. Because the 87-base-pair reads could not distinguish some IMGT-functional V segments, including TRBV6-2 and TRBV6-3, those segments were excluded. According to a later analysis, parvovirus B19, influenza, CMV and Epstein-Barr virus appeared linked to several top co-occurrence clusters. It was suggested by the authors that the approach could potentially be generalized to other disease states and immunological phenotypes.

The source is a girl aged 2-15 years in good health and CMV-seronegative. The rearranged segments are TRBV4-1 and TRBJ2-3, and TRBD1 may be the D gene, going by 6 matching bases. Sequences were obtained from PBMCs. The nucleotide sequence reads as follows: TGCGCCAGCAGCCAAGAACCCGGGACATTCCCCACAGATACGCAGTATTTT. It specifies CASSQEPGTFPTDTQYF.